Following are 4 T cell receptor beta chains from one sample sequenced in a study of CD8+CD57+ T cells in acquired aplastic anemia. CD8+CD57+ cell expansion had been shown by flow cytometry in patients chosen for sequencing. Profiles of TCR beta VDJ and CDR3 were generated from a genomic DNA template. One entry per CDR3 protein, called by TCRdb with MiXCR from the reads. This repertoire shows hundreds of thousands of distinct CDR3 sequences, more than 40% found once; its top ten account for 7.8%. Sequencing was done on a sample of sorted CD4+, CD8+, or CD8+CD57+ T cells (not recorded which) from PBMCs. The receptors shown here come from a human donor with aplastic anemia.

This chain connects TRBV7-9 to TRBJ2-7; D remains ambiguous. The CDR3 sequence is 16 residues long. In germline, CDR1 is SEHNR, CDR2 FQNEAQ (reference sequence). With 1 base removed from V and 6 bases from J, the gap between germline ends came to 19 bases. In DNA form, the CDR3 reads TGTGCCAGCAGCTTAGAGGGCGGCCTCCCCGCGGCCGAGCAGTACTTC. It specifies CASSLEGGLPAAEQYF.

This clonotype has more than one count but fewer than ten. The V call is TRBV2, the J call TRBJ2-7; D may be TRBD1 (5 bases). CDR3 length equals 11 residues. Germline CDR1 is SNHLY and CDR2 is FYNNEI. Trimming stripped 6 bases from V and 2 bases from J, with 5 bases between. CDR3 loop: CASRGPYEQYF. As DNA, the CDR3 is TGTGCCAGCAGGGGGCCCTACGAGCAGTACTTC. Full variable domain (missing parts from reference TRBV2 and TRBJ2-7): EPEVTQTPSHQVTQMGQEVILRCVPISNHLYFYWYRQILGQKVEFLVSFYNNEISEKSEIFDDQFSVERPDGSNFTLKIRSTKLEDSAMYFCASRGPYEQYFGPGTRLTVT.

At least ten counts were recorded for this clonotype. The rearrangement uses TRBV5-6 and TRBJ1-1, with a tentative D call TRBD1 (6 bases). Germline CDR1 SGHDT, CDR2 YYEEEE. This CDR3 is built from 14 residues. Trimming stripped 4 bases from V and 1 base from J, with 11 bases between. The CDR3 coding sequence is TGTGCCAGCAGCCCGATGGACAGGAACACTGAAGCTTTCTTT. This sequence encodes CASSPMDRNTEAFF.

This clonotype was seen ten or more times. The chain combines TRBV19 with TRBJ1-1; the match to TRBD1 covers 12 bases. The CDR3 is 15 residues long. V lost 9 bases to trimming and J lost 1 base; unmatched junction nucleotides: 6. Germline CDR1 reads LNHDA; CDR2 reads SQIVND (reference sequence). CDR3 bases: TGTGCCAGCGTACCGGGACAGGGGGCGAACACTGAAGCTTTCTTT. Translated, it gives CASVPGQGANTEAFF. The variable domain in full, completed from reference TRBV19 and TRBJ1-1, reads DGGITQSPKYLFRKEGQNVTLSCEQNLNHDAMYWYRQDPGQGLRLIYYSQIVNDFQKGDIAEGYSVSREKKESFPLTVTSAQKNPTAFYLCASVPGQGANTEAFFGQGTRLTVV.